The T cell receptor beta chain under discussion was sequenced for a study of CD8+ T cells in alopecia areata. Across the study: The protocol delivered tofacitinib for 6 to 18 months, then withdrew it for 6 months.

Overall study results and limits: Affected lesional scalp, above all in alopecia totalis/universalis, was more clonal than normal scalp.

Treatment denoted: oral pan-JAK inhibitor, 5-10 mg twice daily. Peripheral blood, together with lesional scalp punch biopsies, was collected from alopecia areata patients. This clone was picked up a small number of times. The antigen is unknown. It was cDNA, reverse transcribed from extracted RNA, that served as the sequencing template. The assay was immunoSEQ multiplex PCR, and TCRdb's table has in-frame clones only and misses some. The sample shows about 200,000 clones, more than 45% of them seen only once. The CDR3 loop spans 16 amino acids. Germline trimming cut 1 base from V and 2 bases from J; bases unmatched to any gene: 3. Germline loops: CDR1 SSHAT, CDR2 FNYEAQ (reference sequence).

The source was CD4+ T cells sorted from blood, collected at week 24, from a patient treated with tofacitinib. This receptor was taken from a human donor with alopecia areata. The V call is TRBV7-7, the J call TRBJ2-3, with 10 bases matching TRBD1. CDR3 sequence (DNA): TGTGCCAGCAGCTTAGGGACAGGGGGTCTCACAGATACGCAGTATTTT. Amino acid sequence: CASSLGTGGLTDTQYF. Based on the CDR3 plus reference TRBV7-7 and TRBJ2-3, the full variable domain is GAGVSQSPRYKVTKRGQDVTLRCDPISSHATLYWYQQALGQGPEFLTYFNYEAQPDKSGLPSDRFSAERPEGSISTLTIQRTEQRDSAMYRCASSLGTGGLTDTQYFGPGTRLTVL.